The text below deals with one TCR beta chain. Its antigen is unknown. TCRdb reprocessed the PCR reads via MiXCR and lists one record per CDR3 protein. The sample holds more than 25,000 distinct CDR3 sequences, 49% seen once. The sample belongs to a study of vaccination and CD4 T cells after COVID-19. Study summary: Six male and four female convalescents took part, two of them Hispanic.

V lost 3 bases, J lost 2 bases, and 8 bases lay in between. Germline CDR1 is SGHAT and CDR2 is FQNNGV. The CDR3 length is 13 residues. General observations from the study: Among convalescent patients, a median approximately 86% of reactive clones emerged only after vaccination.

Time point denoted: late sampling 161 to 241 days after vaccination in three convalescent patients. Sequences were derived from CD4+ T cells from blood, sampled about 7 months after SARS-CoV-2 vaccination. This clonotype was sampled from a human donor who had recovered from COVID-19. The chain combines TRBV11-2 with TRBJ2-7; TRBD1 might be the D (5 bases). CDR3: CASSFQGTYEQYF. CDR3 nucleotides: TGTGCCAGCAGCTTCCAGGGAACCTACGAGCAGTACTTC.